The 16 T cell receptor beta chains below come from one sample, sequenced in a study of vaccination effects on CD4 cells after COVID-19 (dated by TCRdb to the early 2020s). The library was built by means of the immunoSEQ multiplex PCR assay. What TCRdb holds here is the immuneACCESS table cut down to in-frame rearrangements. Part of the clones is not present; checked against another copy, under half of the missing clones reflect an unresolved V gene, and the others are unexplained. This sample is represented by some 68,000 clones; 75% to 85% of them were singletons. Roughly 1.2% of the sample is held by the ten biggest clonotypes. The ViraFEST assay stimulated PBMC with viral peptide pools and then used TCR sequencing to identify antigen-specific CD4+ T cell clonotypes by expansion. After about 9 days of culture, CD4+ T cells were isolated with the EasySep CD4+ T cell isolation kit. Each participant received two doses of an mRNA SARS-CoV-2 vaccine, either BNT162b2 or mRNA-1273.

Their antigens remain unidentified. Source: CD4+ T cells from PBMCs cultured with HCoV-229E spike peptides, taken after COVID-19 vaccination. The cell subset or site tag for this specimen amounts to: HCoV-229E spike overlapping peptide pool stimulation. Every receptor here comes from a human donor who received a COVID-19 vaccine.

V and J are TRBV5-1 and TRBJ2-1; D remains unclear. Trimming pared 5 bases from V and 4 bases from J, leaving 10 bases between. CDR1 and CDR2 from the germline V gene are SGHRS and YFSETQ. The CDR3 runs to 13 residues. This CDR3 is CASSLDSYNEQFF. CDR3 nucleotides: TGCGCCAGCAGTCTCGACTCGTACAATGAGCAGTTCTTC.

V is TRBV21-1 and J is TRBJ2-1; whether TRBD2, the table's D call, matches the DNA was not checked. TRBV21-1 is assigned pseudogene status. The CDR3 loop spans 15 amino acids. CDR3: CASSKEGGLYNEQFF. CDR3 in DNA: TGTGCCAGCAGCAAAGAGGGGGGGCTCTACAATGAGCAGTTCTTC.

V gene TRBV2 combines with J gene TRBJ2-5; D ambiguous. The ends were cut back, 3 bases at V and 3 bases at J, with 5 bases in the middle. Germline CDR1 reads SNHLY; CDR2 reads FYNNEI. This CDR3 contains 12 residues. The CDR3 DNA sequence: TGTGCCAGCAGTGATAACAAAGAGACCCAGTACTTC. It specifies CASSDNKETQYF.

This chain connects TRBV5-4 to TRBJ1-4; D possibly corresponds to TRBD1 (5 bases). CDR3 length: 14 amino acids. CDR1 is SGHNT, CDR2 YYREEE, per germline (reference sequence). Trimming removed 5 bases from V and 5 bases from J, with 13 bases in between. The CDR3 nucleotides read TGTGCCAGCAGAGTCGGGGGAGGGAATGAAAAACTGTTTTTT. It encodes CASRVGGGNEKLFF.

V gene TRBV7-3 combines with J gene TRBJ1-2, with D unclear. This CDR3 region has 15 residues. Germline V lookup: CDR1 SGHTA, CDR2 FQGTGA. Trimming took 1 base from V and 1 from J, leaving 10 bases between them. Written as DNA, the CDR3 is TGTGCCAGCAGCTTAAGCTCCCGGGTTAACTATGGCTACACCTTC. Translation gives CASSLSSRVNYGYTF.

V and J are TRBV7-9 and TRBJ2-3, with D possibly TRBD1 on 6 matching bases. The ends were cut back, 3 bases at V and 0 bases at J, with 7 bases in the middle. This CDR3 comprises 14 residues. The germline V gene has CDR1 SEHNR and CDR2 FQNEAQ (reference sequence). The CDR3 sequence: CASSLGHSTDTQYF. The CDR3 DNA is TGTGCCAGCAGCTTGGGACACAGCACAGATACGCAGTATTTT.

This clone was counted once. The chain combines TRBV2 with TRBJ2-3; 12 nucleotides agree with TRBD2. V dropped 6 bases and J dropped 6; count of bases not matched to a gene: 7. Germline loops: CDR1 SNHLY, CDR2 FYNNEI. This CDR3 is built from 15 residues. The CDR3 loop is CASRAASGGADTQYF. Here the CDR3 DNA reads TGTGCCAGCAGGGCCGCTAGCGGGGGGGCCGATACGCAGTATTTT. The whole variable domain, filled in from reference TRBV2 and TRBJ2-3, reads EPEVTQTPSHQVTQMGQEVILRCVPISNHLYFYWYRQILGQKVEFLVSFYNNEISEKSEIFDDQFSVERPDGSNFTLKIRSTKLEDSAMYFCASRAASGGADTQYFGPGTRLTVL.

The J gene is TRBJ1-1, the V gene TRBV18; D remains ambiguous. The CDR3 extends over 18 amino acids. Trimming removed 3 bases at V and 4 bases at J, with 24 bases between. CDR1 and CDR2 from the germline V gene are KGHSH and LQKENI. The CDR3 reads CASSPHAYTAVAATEAFF. The CDR3 DNA sequence: TGTGCCAGCTCACCCCACGCCTACACGGCCGTTGCGGCCACTGAAGCTTTCTTT.

Regarding this clone: An end of the junction does not agree with germline; a read error may underlie this. The genes are TRBV30 and TRBJ2-2; TRBD2 is a possible D gene (7 bases). This CDR3 is built from 11 residues. Per the germline V gene, CDR1 is GTSNPN and CDR2 is SVGIG (reference sequence). CDR3 DNA sequence: TGTGCCTGGAGGGTAGGGGGGGGGCTGTTTTTT. Translated, it gives CAWRVGGGLFF.

The chain joins TRBV18 to TRBJ1-2, with a tentative D call TRBD1 (5 bases). Germline V gene lookup returns CDR1 KGHSH and CDR2 LQKENI. Trimming stripped 2 bases from V and 7 bases from J, with 14 bases between. The CDR3 is 14 amino acids. CDR3 amino acids: CASSPVQGGGGYTF. In nucleotides, the CDR3 is TGTGCCAGCTCACCAGTCCAGGGAGGTGGTGGCTACACCTTC.

The V call is TRBV5-1, the J call TRBJ1-1; 8 bases match TRBD1. The CDR3 covers 14 residues. Germline CDR1 and CDR2: SGHRS and YFSETQ. V lost 4 bases to trimming and J lost 5 bases; unmatched junction nucleotides: 7. This CDR3 is CASSPGGAETEAFF. CDR3 DNA sequence: TGCGCCAGCAGCCCAGGGGGCGCGGAGACTGAAGCTTTCTTT.

The chain joins TRBV28 to TRBJ2-7; either TRBD1 or TRBD2 may fit D (5 bases each). The CDR3 is 14 amino acids. V dropped 6 bases and J dropped 5 bases, with 17 bases sitting between them. Germline V gene data show CDR1 as MDHEN and CDR2 as SYDVKM. This CDR3 reads CASRGTVGIHEQYV. The CDR3 DNA sequence: TGTGCCAGCAGGGGGACGGTCGGGATCCACGAGCAGTACGTC.

The V and J genes are TRBV25-1 and TRBJ1-6; D possibly corresponds to TRBD1 (5 bases). This CDR3 is 15 amino acids long. The V gene's germline CDR1 is MGHDK and CDR2 SYGVNS. Trimming cost V 3 bases and J 7 bases, with 13 bases left between them. CDR3 nucleotides: TGTGCCAGCAGTGACCCGGGACGACCGAATTCACCCCTCCACTTT. Translated: CASSDPGRPNSPLHF. Full variable domain (rest looked up from reference TRBV25-1 and TRBJ1-6): EADIYQTPRYLVIGTGKKITLECSQTMGHDKMYWYQQDPGMELHLIHYSYGVNSTEKGDLSSESTVSRIRTEHFPLTLESARPSHTSQYLCASSDPGRPNSPLHFGNGTRLTVT.

V usage is TRBV6-5 and J usage is TRBJ1-2, with 9 positions matching TRBD1. CDR3 size: 15 residues. Unmatched junction bases numbered 8, after V lost 2 bases and J lost 7 bases. Germline V gene lookup returns CDR1 MNHEY and CDR2 SVGAGI. The CDR3 DNA is TGTGCCAGCAGTTACCAGCCGGACAGGGGTACTGGCTACACCTTC. Encoded protein: CASSYQPDRGTGYTF.

This rearrangement joins TRBV7-2 to TRBJ1-5; D might be TRBD1 (5 bases). Germline values: CDR1 SGHTA, CDR2 FQGNSA. CDR3 length: 14 residues. Trimming cost V 4 bases and J 3 bases, with 10 bases left between them. CDR3 nucleotide sequence: TGTGCCAGCAGCTCCGGACACCTCAATCAGCCCCAGCATTTT. Amino acids: CASSSGHLNQPQHF.

The rearrangement links TRBV3-1 (or the pseudogene TRBV3-2) to TRBJ1-2; the D is unclear. V was clipped by 2 bases and J by 2 bases, with 9 bases between them. Germline-derived CDR1 and CDR2 are LGHDT and YNNKEL (reference sequence). The CDR3 loop spans 14 amino acids. The CDR3 nucleotides read TGTGCCAGCAGCCAAATGTCAGCAAACTATGGCTACACCTTC. Residues: CASSQMSANYGYTF.